Below are 3 T cell receptor beta chains sequenced from a single sample in a study of cytomegalovirus exposure and HLA in healthy donors. Both 60 Vbeta primers and 13 Jbeta primers went into the PCR. Sequencing used immunoSEQ multiplex PCR; TCRdb keeps in-frame clones, though not all of them. The repertoire consists of 100,000 to 120,000 clones, with around four fifths occurring once and the leading ten covering around 3.2%. The sequenced sample was PBMCs. Every receptor here comes from a woman in her fifties or sixties in good health and CMV-seropositive.

The chain combines TRBV18 with TRBJ1-6; D perhaps matches TRBD1 (5 bases). There are 13 residues in the CDR3. V dropped 11 bases and J dropped 3 bases, with 11 bases sitting between them. Germline values: CDR1 KGHSH, CDR2 LQKENI. The CDR3 nucleotides are TGTGCCGGCAGGGTCCTCTATAATTCACCCCTCCACTTT. Encoded protein: CAGRVLYNSPLHF.

The genes are TRBV20-1 and TRBJ1-2; D not certain. The germline CDR1 and CDR2 sequences are DFQATT and SNEGSKA (reference sequence). The length of the CDR3 is 11 residues. The germline V and J ends were trimmed by 3 bases and 8 bases, with 10 bases remaining between them. CDR3 sequence: CSASLVPGYTF. The CDR3 nucleotides are TGCAGTGCTAGTCTAGTTCCCGGCTACACCTTC.

V and J are TRBV30 and TRBJ2-7; the match to TRBD1 covers 7 bases. The germline CDR1 and CDR2 sequences are GTSNPN and SVGIG (reference sequence). Losses at the gene ends were 5 bases for V and 1 base for J; bases not matched to a gene: 2. This CDR3 region has 12 residues. The CDR3 sequence is CAWGDSSYEQYF. The CDR3 DNA reads as TGTGCCTGGGGGGACAGTTCCTACGAGCAGTACTTC.